Below, one T cell receptor beta chain is given with its context. Its antigen remains unknown. Sequencing was performed with immunoSEQ multiplex PCR; in TCRdb, only in-frame clones are kept and a portion is missing. The sample has 75,000 to 90,000 clones, 70% to 90% seen once; the top ten hold 9% to 14%. The data derive from a study of T cell responses to AZD1222 COVID-19 vaccine. Study-level findings and limits: Donors were mostly white British, more females; clonal diversity possibly underestimated. Seropositive status at baseline applied to only a handful of AZD1222 recipients. Vaccine-associated CD4 TCRs ranged over spike, dominating at 160-218 and 743-854.

The V end lost 3 bases, the J end lost 4 bases, and 15 bases lay between the germline ends. This CDR3 is 16 amino acids long. CDR1 LGHDT and CDR2 YNNKEL come from the germline V gene (reference sequence). This clonotype was sampled from an adult who received the AZD1222 COVID-19 vaccine. This sample comprised peripheral blood, obtained 28 days after the second AZD1222 dose. V usage is TRBV3-1 (or the pseudogene TRBV3-2) and J usage is TRBJ2-2; D might be TRBD1 or TRBD2, each matching 5 bases. CDR3 DNA: TGTGCCAGCAGCCATCGAGGGGCCCGGGCCACCGGGGAGCTGTTTTTT. Translated, it gives CASSHRGARATGELFF.